This record covers a single T cell receptor beta chain. Its specificity is not known. The data stem from a study of CXCR3-negative and CXCR3-positive naive CD8 T cells. Study background: Sequencing yielded roughly 130 million TRB reads, roughly 1.5 +/- 0.3 million per library. Study-wide points: Surface CD5 matched across naive subsets, and TRB CDR3 properties served to infer TCR strength. Unlike memory cells, which differed, naive CXCR3-negative and CXCR3-positive cells had similar TRBV-TRBJ usage.

UMI labels and 5' RACE were used to prepare the TRB cDNA libraries. TCRdb reanalyzed the 5' RACE reads, giving one entry per CDR3 protein sequence and no DNA. The sample holds 8,000 to 10,000 distinct CDR3 sequences. Triplicate sorting captured about 300,000 cells each from every CD8+ T cell subset. The material sequenced was naive CXCR3- CD8+ T cells from blood. As to subset: CD45RO-CCR7+CD27+CD95- naive CD8+ T cells lacking CXCR3 (TNR3-). The TCR was taken from a human donor in good health. Some clones in this sample may be carry-over from other donors' samples.

CDR3 sequence: CASSGRDSPLDEQYF. The chain employs TRBV2 and TRBJ2-7; absent DNA, TCRdb's TRBD1 call cannot be checked. The CDR3 is made up of 15 amino acids. Germline CDR1 and CDR2: SNHLY and FYNNEI. Together with reference TRBV2 and TRBJ2-7, the CDR3 gives the full variable domain: EPEVTQTPSHQVTQMGQEVILRCVPISNHLYFYWYRQILGQKVEFLVSFYNNEISEKSEIFDDQFSVERPDGSNFTLKIRSTKLEDSAMYFCASSGRDSPLDEQYFGPGTRLTVT.